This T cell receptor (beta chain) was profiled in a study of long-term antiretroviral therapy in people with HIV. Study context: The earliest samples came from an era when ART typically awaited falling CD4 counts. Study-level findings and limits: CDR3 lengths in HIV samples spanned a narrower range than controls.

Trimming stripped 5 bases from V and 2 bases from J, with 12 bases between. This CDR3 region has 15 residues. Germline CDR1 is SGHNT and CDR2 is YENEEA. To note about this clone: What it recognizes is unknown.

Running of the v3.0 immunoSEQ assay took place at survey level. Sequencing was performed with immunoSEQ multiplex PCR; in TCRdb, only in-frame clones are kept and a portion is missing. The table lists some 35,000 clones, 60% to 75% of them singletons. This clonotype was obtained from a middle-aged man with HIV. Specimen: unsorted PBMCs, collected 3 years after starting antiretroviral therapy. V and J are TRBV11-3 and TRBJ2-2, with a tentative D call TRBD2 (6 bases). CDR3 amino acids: CASSPGLVNTGELFF. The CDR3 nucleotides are TGTGCCAGCAGCCCGGGACTCGTCAACACCGGGGAGCTGTTTTTT.